These 24 T cell receptor beta chains share one sample of origin, sequenced in a study of blood T cell repertoires in COVID-19. TCRdb's copy holds only in-frame clones and misses some; the assay was immunoSEQ multiplex PCR. The profile covers about 59,000 clones, with about 86% appearing a single time and under 30% taken by the ten largest. The sample comprised peripheral blood. Source of these receptors: an elderly woman with active or convalescent COVID-19.

The chain carries TRBV6-1 and TRBJ2-3, with a possible D match to TRBD2 (5 bases). The CDR3 totals 15 residues. V shed 0 bases and J shed 4 bases, with 11 bases lying between them. Germline CDR1 is MNHNS and CDR2 is SASEGT. The CDR3 sequence: CASSEAEGAADTQYF. The CDR3 coding sequence is TGTGCCAGCAGTGAAGCAGAAGGAGCGGCAGATACGCAGTATTTT.

The J gene is TRBJ2-2, the V gene TRBV2; D perhaps matches TRBD1 (6 bases). Germline CDR1 SNHLY, CDR2 FYNNEI. CDR3 length: 16 amino acids. Between the trimmed V and J ends, which lost 1 base and 4 bases, there was a span of 13 bases. The CDR3 loop reads CASSEVGGFITGELFF. The DNA of the CDR3 is TGTGCCAGCAGTGAAGTTGGGGGCTTTATCACCGGGGAGCTGTTTTTT.

The chain combines TRBV11-2 with TRBJ2-7, with a possible D match to TRBD1 (6 bases). CDR3 length equals 16 residues. V lost 3 bases and J lost 7, with 22 bases in between. The germline CDR1 and CDR2 sequences are SGHAT and FQNNGV. For the CDR3, the DNA is TGTGCCAGCAGCTTGAACCACGGACAGTGGGCAGGGGAGCAGTACTTC. It is translated as CASSLNHGQWAGEQYF.

This chain connects TRBV15 to TRBJ2-1; 11 bases map to TRBD2. The CDR3 contains 19 residues. Looked up from germline, CDR1 is LNHNV and CDR2 is YYDKDF (reference sequence). The ends lost 9 bases at V and 1 base at J; junction bases unmatched: 17. Here the CDR3 DNA reads TGTGCCACACAACCAATGCTAGCGGGGGGATTGATGTCCTACAATGAGCAGTTCTTC. Translating gives CATQPMLAGGLMSYNEQFF. The full variable domain, with the rest looked up from reference TRBV15 and TRBJ2-1, is DAMVIQNPRYQVTQFGKPVTLSCSQTLNHNVMYWYQQKSSQAPKLLFHYYDKDFNNEADTPDNFQSRRPNTSFCFLDIRSPGLGDTAMYLCATQPMLAGGLMSYNEQFFGPGTRLTVL.

The chain has TRBV10-3 and TRBJ2-7, with D maybe TRBD2 (5 bases). This CDR3 contains 11 residues. Trimming shortened V by 4 bases and J by 4 bases, and 5 bases separated the two germline ends. Germline CDR1 ENHRY, CDR2 SYGVKD. CDR3 sequence: CAISGGYEQYF. In nucleotides, the CDR3 is TGTGCCATCAGTGGAGGGTACGAGCAGTACTTC.

This chain links TRBV25-1 with TRBJ1-1, with D possibly matching TRBD1 (6 bases). The CDR3 has 15 residues. Trimming cost V 2 bases and J 0 bases, with 10 bases left between them. The germline V gene has CDR1 MGHDK and CDR2 SYGVNS. CDR3 nucleotides: TGTGCCAGCAGTGAAGTCCAGGGGCTGAACACTGAAGCTTTCTTT. Translating gives CASSEVQGLNTEAFF. The whole variable domain, remainder taken from reference TRBV25-1 and TRBJ1-1, is EADIYQTPRYLVIGTGKKITLECSQTMGHDKMYWYQQDPGMELHLIHYSYGVNSTEKGDLSSESTVSRIRTEHFPLTLESARPSHTSQYLCASSEVQGLNTEAFFGQGTRLTVV.

The chain couples TRBV6-5 to TRBJ1-5; D is uncertain. The length of the CDR3 is 15 residues. Trimming cost V 5 bases and J 0 bases, with 11 bases left between them. Per germline, CDR1 MNHEY and CDR2 SVGAGI. The CDR3 is CASSPYQDSNQPQHF. The CDR3 DNA is TGTGCCAGCAGTCCCTACCAGGATAGCAATCAGCCCCAGCATTTT.

The chain couples TRBV3-1 (or the pseudogene TRBV3-2) to TRBJ1-6, with 7 bases that match TRBD1. The CDR3 is 14 amino acids. Germline CDR1 and CDR2: LGHDT and YNNKEL (reference sequence). The ends lost 5 bases at V and 10 bases at J; junction bases unmatched: 8. In DNA, the CDR3 is TGTGCCAGCAGCACTGGACAGGAGTCATCACCCCTCCACTTT. Translation: CASSTGQESSPLHF.

The gene calls are TRBV9 and TRBJ2-3; 7 nucleotides align to TRBD1. The germline CDR1 and CDR2 sequences are SGDLS and YYNGEE. With V trimmed by 1 base and J by 0 bases, 2 bases remained unmatched. This CDR3 has 15 residues. The CDR3 here is CASSVQGVSTDTQYF. The CDR3 nucleotides are TGTGCCAGCAGCGTACAGGGGGTGAGCACAGATACGCAGTATTTT.

The genes are TRBV6-1 and TRBJ2-5; tentative D call: TRBD2 (5 bases). CDR1 is MNHNS and CDR2 is SASEGT in the germline V gene. The CDR3 sequence is 15 residues long. V gave up 1 base and J gave up 2 bases, with 11 bases separating them. The CDR3 loop is CASSEGTHLQETQYF. The CDR3, as DNA: TGTGCCAGCAGTGAAGGGACTCACTTGCAAGAGACCCAGTACTTC.

The rearrangement joins TRBV6-4 to TRBJ2-2; 11 bases agree with TRBD1. This CDR3 is built from 16 residues. From germline, CDR1 is MRHNA and CDR2 SNTAGT. Trimming removed 0 bases from V and 6 bases from J; junction bases left unmatched: 3. This CDR3 is CASSDSPGQGAGELFF. The CDR3 DNA is TGTGCCAGCAGTGACTCCCCGGGACAGGGGGCCGGGGAGCTGTTTTTT.

The chain uses TRBV27 and TRBJ1-1, with 9 bases fitting TRBD1. Germline V gene data show CDR1 as MNHEY and CDR2 as SMNVEV (reference sequence). The CDR3 loop spans 15 amino acids. Losses at the gene ends were 5 bases for V and 0 bases for J; bases not matched to a gene: 4. CDR3 sequence reads: CASSGTGLMNTEAFF. CDR3 nucleotide sequence: TGTGCCAGCAGTGGGACAGGGCTGATGAACACTGAAGCTTTCTTT.

V gene TRBV5-1 combines with J gene TRBJ1-3; D perhaps matches TRBD1 (5 bases). The CDR3 length is 16 residues. The germline V and J ends were trimmed by 4 bases and 0 bases, with 14 bases remaining between them. Germline CDR1 reads SGHRS; CDR2 reads YFSETQ. CDR3 loop: CASSQTDSTSGNTIYF. Here the CDR3 DNA reads TGCGCCAGCAGCCAAACCGACAGTACCTCTGGAAACACCATATATTTT.

The chain employs TRBV23-1 and TRBJ1-5; D gene ambiguous. TRBV23-1 is an open reading frame, and its role is uncertain. V was pared by 3 bases and J by 0 bases, with 3 bases between. The CDR3 length is 13 residues. The CDR3 DNA reads as TGCGCCAGCAGTCATTATAGCAATCAGCCCCAGCATTTT. The encoded protein is CASSHYSNQPQHF.

The V gene is TRBV6-5, the J gene TRBJ2-7, with D hard to call. Germline CDR1 MNHEY, CDR2 SVGAGI. Trimming removed 2 bases from V and 5 bases from J, with 16 bases in between. This CDR3 is 15 amino acids long. CDR3 DNA sequence: TGTGCCAGCAGTTACCCATGGCGCAGCAGGAACGAGCAGTACTTC. Translation: CASSYPWRSRNEQYF.

The chain is built from TRBV9 and TRBJ2-1, with 8 positions matching TRBD2. The CDR3 covers 14 residues. J was trimmed by 4 bases and V by 4 bases; bases with no gene match: 4. Germline V CDR1 and CDR2: SGDLS, YYNGEE. In nucleotides, the CDR3 is TGTGCCAGCAGCCCGGGACTAGGTTACAATGAGCAGTTCTTC. It is translated as CASSPGLGYNEQFF.

The chain uses TRBV19 and TRBJ2-5; 8 bases agree with TRBD2. The germline V gene encodes CDR1 LNHDA and CDR2 SQIVND (reference sequence). CDR3 length equals 12 residues. Trimming removed 7 bases from V and 5 bases from J; junction bases left unmatched: 3. The CDR3 coding sequence is TGTGCCAGTAAGGCTAGCGGGGAGACCCAGTACTTC. Protein product: CASKASGETQYF.

This clone was observed a handful of times. This chain joins TRBV19 and TRBJ1-1, with D possibly matching TRBD1 (6 bases). The germline gives CDR1 LNHDA, CDR2 SQIVND (reference sequence). There are 14 residues in the CDR3. Trimming removed 3 bases at V and 11 bases at J, with 19 bases between. The CDR3 DNA sequence: TGTGCCAGTAGTATGGGGGCGCCCGGTTCCGAGGCTTTCTTT. Its protein is CASSMGAPGSEAFF.

The chain recombines TRBV2 with TRBJ1-1; the match to TRBD1 covers 7 bases. CDR3 length: 11 residues. V gave up 7 bases and J gave up 8 bases; unmatched junction bases: 4. Germline CDR1 and CDR2: SNHLY and FYNNEI. CDR3 residues: CASTTDREAFF. CDR3 nucleotides: TGTGCCAGCACCACGGACAGGGAAGCTTTCTTT.

The chain uses TRBV6-1 and TRBJ2-3; a weak D match, TRBD1 (5 bases). Trimming took 6 bases from V and 5 from J, leaving 15 bases between them. CDR3 size: 14 residues. Looked up from germline, CDR1 is MNHNS and CDR2 is SASEGT. The DNA of the CDR3 is TGTGCCAGCAGCACCCCCAGGGTTGTAGATACGCAGTATTTT. Translated: CASSTPRVVDTQYF.

The chain employs TRBV28 and TRBJ1-4, with 7 bases matching TRBD1. Germline CDR1 MDHEN, CDR2 SYDVKM. The junction had 7 bases not matched to a gene; V was cut back by 3 bases and J by 6 bases. The CDR3 length is 15 residues. The CDR3 here is CASSFRTGQDEKLFF. CDR3 DNA: TGTGCCAGCAGTTTCCGGACAGGCCAGGATGAAAAACTGTTTTTT.

The V call is TRBV6-1, the J call TRBJ2-3; 9 bases line up with TRBD2. CDR3 size: 15 residues. The J segment lost 4 bases and the V segment lost 2 bases, leaving 4 bases of the junction unmatched. CDR1 is MNHNS and CDR2 is SASEGT in the germline V gene. CDR3 loop: CASSETAGGPDTQYF. For the CDR3, the DNA is TGTGCCAGCAGTGAAACGGCGGGGGGGCCAGATACGCAGTATTTT.

J is TRBJ2-1 and V is TRBV29-1, with 7 positions matching TRBD1. The CDR3 runs 13 residues. With V trimmed by 7 bases and J by 7 bases, 10 bases remained unmatched. The germline V gene has CDR1 SQVTM and CDR2 ANQGSEA. In DNA form, the CDR3 reads TGCAGCGACTCGACAGGGAAGGGAAATGAGCAGTTCTTC. Its translation is CSDSTGKGNEQFF.

This clone appeared once. CDR3 amino acids: CASSTTGGSGSPLHF. CDR3 sequence (DNA): TGTGCCAGCAGCACGACAGGGGGATCCGGGTCACCCCTCCACTTT. V is TRBV7-2 and J is TRBJ1-6, with TRBD1 matching 9 bases. This CDR3 has 15 amino acids. J lost 10 bases, V lost 5 bases, and 9 bases had no gene match. Germline V CDR1 and CDR2: SGHTA, FQGNSA.